This entry is about one TCR beta chain. Looked up from germline, CDR1 is LNHDA and CDR2 is SQIVND (reference sequence). With V trimmed by 5 bases and J by 3 bases, 5 bases remained unmatched. The CDR3 has 16 residues. The table came from immunoSEQ multiplex PCR; TCRdb's copy has only in-frame clones and leaves some out. Seen here are under 200,000 clones, more than 85% observed once, and the top ten hold 0.99%. This sample was taken from a study of blood T cell repertoires in COVID-19. Overall study context: Samples representing acute and convalescent COVID-19 were sourced from the United States, Italy and Spain.

V and J are TRBV19 and TRBJ2-3; 13 bases match TRBD2. The sequenced sample was peripheral blood. The clonotype was recovered from a man younger than 35 with acute or convalescent COVID-19. The CDR3, as DNA: TGTGCCAGTAGTCGAAAGGGACTAGCGGGGACAGATACGCAGTATTTT. The encoded protein is CASSRKGLAGTDTQYF.